This note documents a single T cell receptor (beta chain) sequence. Its antigen remains unidentified. These data belong to a study of graft-versus-host responses after intestinal transplantation. Looking at the study overall: Recipients obtained multivisceral, liver-intestinal, or isolated intestinal transplants. Anti-thymocyte globulin induction preceded 2 to 4 years of tacrolimus and steroid maintenance in all recipients.

The assay was immunoSEQ multiplex PCR, and TCRdb's table has in-frame clones only and misses some. The sample lists over 100,000 clones, roughly nine tenths occurring once. Overall study results and limits: Early post-transplant declines in HvG were associated with peak levels of circulating GvH clones. There were GvH clones found in recipient marrow, and some of them appeared first in ileum or blood.

The receptor was derived from a human donor who was the organ donor for an intestinal transplant. Here the sequenced sample was unstimulated CD4+ T cells sorted from spleen or lymph node cells, taken before transplant.

The CDR3 sequence: CASSLEGTSIDEQFF. CDR3 nucleotide sequence: TGCGCCAGCAGCTTGGAAGGGACATCCATCGATGAGCAGTTCTTC. The V and J genes are TRBV5-1 and TRBJ2-1; tentatively, D is TRBD1 (6 bases). V shed 0 bases and J shed 8 bases, with 15 bases lying between them. This CDR3 contains 15 residues. The germline CDR1 and CDR2 sequences are SGHRS and YFSETQ.